This T cell receptor beta chain was sequenced for a study of T cells after yellow fever vaccination (dated by TCRdb to 2018 to 2020). Study-wide context: The SMART-Seq v4 Ultra Low Input RNA kit was used to prepare libraries from fractions with low cell numbers. Bulk TCR alpha and beta repertoires were sequenced longitudinally to track T-cell clones before and after primary and booster YFV17D yellow fever vaccination. Two healthy male donors, one aged 18 to 29 and one aged 30 to 39 years, were included in the cohort. Blood was collected at multiple timepoints before and after primary and secondary immunization, and bulk PBMC replicates and cell subsets were isolated. Beyond this particular receptor, the publication reports: Compared with the primary T-cell response, the secondary T-cell response was weaker but faster, peaking on day 5 rather than day 15. A small fraction of clonotypes showed up in both the CD4 and CD8 compartments, probably as a result of convergent recombination. The study included only a couple of donors, which limits how far the findings can be generalized. Because abundant contaminating clonotypes from the bulk population could be contained in FACS-sorted repertoires, computational filtering was required. Most clones expanded after primary vaccination (about 95% of CD4 and 88% of CD8) were re-detected after the booster, suggesting that broad memory maintenance occurred.

The V and J ends are trimmed by 1 base and 4 bases, leaving 13 bases between them. CDR1 SEHNR and CDR2 FQNEAQ were looked up in the germline V gene (reference sequence). The CDR3 sequence holds 15 residues, the cysteine and phenylalanine included. Only the CDR3 DNA stays, 45 bases, in frame from base 1. The intended sense of this specimen's treatment or condition label: live attenuated yellow fever vaccine strain. At each blood-draw timepoint, two biological replicates of bulk PBMCs were obtained. A standard Ficoll-Paque protocol was used to isolate PBMCs from peripheral blood. RNA was extracted with TriZol from bulk PBMCs, CD4 and CD8 fractions, and dextramer-positive and dextramer-negative fractions. This clonotype was observed many times. What antigen it recognizes has not been identified. No per-base quality is available; no much larger clone lies one base away. Data came from an Illumina NovaSeq 6000. TCR cDNA was synthesized by 5'RACE template switching, which introduced a universal primer site and unique molecular identifiers. Priming for cDNA synthesis came from both the TCR alpha and TCR beta constant segments. Two PCR steps were used to amplify libraries, with sample barcodes and sequencing adapters being added in the second step. Libraries were sequenced on Illumina HiSeq 2500 (2x100 bp) or NovaSeq (2x150 bp). As for how the authors treated the data: MIGEC handled demultiplexing of reads and collapsing into UMI consensus sequences, while MiXCR performed V(D)J alignment. Vaccine-responding clonotypes were identified with edgeR using replicate PBMC samples, with FDR below 0.01 and a log2 fold change above 5 up to day 15 being required. Each bulk clonotype received a CD4 or CD8 identity based on whether the sequenced CD4 or CD8 repertoire contained that clonotype at higher abundance. TCRdb reworked the public reads: Q25 trimming with fastp, MiXCR clone assembly, productive beta chains retained. Each CDR3 protein appears once, grouped with its most common genes and DNA. In this record, the V and J calls reflect TCRdb's handling and not the investigators' own analysis. The sample includes about 240,000 distinct CDR3 sequences, with roughly 3.5% observed a single time. 15% to 20% of the sample goes to the ten largest clones.

This TCR derives from a man younger than 35 who received the YFV17D yellow fever vaccine. The receptor chain draws on TRBV7-9 and TRBJ1-2; a tentative D match to TRBD1 spans 5 bases. Material: PBMCs, obtained 15 days after the yellow fever booster vaccination. The nucleotide sequence is given as TGTGCCAGCAGCTTAGTGAGGGGCGCATTCTATGGCTACACCTTC. Its coded protein is CASSLVRGAFYGYTF.